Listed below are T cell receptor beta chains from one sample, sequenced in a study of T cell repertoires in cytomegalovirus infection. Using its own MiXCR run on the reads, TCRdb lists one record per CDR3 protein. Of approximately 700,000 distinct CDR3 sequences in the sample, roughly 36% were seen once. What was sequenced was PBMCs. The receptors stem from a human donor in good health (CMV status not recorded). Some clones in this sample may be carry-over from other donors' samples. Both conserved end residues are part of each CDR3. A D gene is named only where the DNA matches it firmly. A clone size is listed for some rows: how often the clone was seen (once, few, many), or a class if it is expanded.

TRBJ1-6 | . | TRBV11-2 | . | CASSLNRHYNSPLHF | TGTGCCAGCAGCTTAAACAGGCACTATAATTCACCCCTCCACTTT
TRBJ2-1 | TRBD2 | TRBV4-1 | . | CASSQEASGRFRGEQFF | TGCGCCAGCAGCCAAGAAGCCAGCGGGAGGTTTAGGGGTGAGCAGTTCTTC
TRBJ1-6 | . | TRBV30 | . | CAWAFETGRNSPLHF | TGTGCCTGGGCCTTCGAGACAGGCCGAAATTCACCCCTCCACTTT
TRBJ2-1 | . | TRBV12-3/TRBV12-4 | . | CASSYIEYNEQFF | TGTGCCAGCAGTTATATAGAATACAATGAGCAGTTCTTC
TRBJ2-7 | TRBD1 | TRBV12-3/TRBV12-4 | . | CASSPSLFAGQGDEPYF | TGTGCCAGCAGTCCTAGCCTATTCGCGGGACAGGGGGACGAGCCGTACTTC
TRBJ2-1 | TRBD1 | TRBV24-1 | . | CATSEPRQGPYNEQFF | TGTGCCACCAGTGAACCTCGACAGGGTCCCTACAATGAGCAGTTCTTC
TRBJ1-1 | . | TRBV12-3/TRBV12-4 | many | CASSLVNRAPEAFF | TGTGCCAGCAGTTTAGTTAACAGAGCCCCCGAAGCTTTCTTT
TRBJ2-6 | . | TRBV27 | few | CASSLSGRISGANVLTF | TGTGCCAGCAGTCTATCGGGACGTATCTCTGGGGCCAACGTCCTGACTTTC
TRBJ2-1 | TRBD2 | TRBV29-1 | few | CSQTSGAYNEQFF | TGCAGCCAGACTAGCGGGGCCTACAATGAGCAGTTCTTC
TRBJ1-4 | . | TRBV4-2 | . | CASSQDTQGEKLFF | TGTGCCAGCAGCCAAGATACCCAGGGTGAAAAACTGTTTTTT
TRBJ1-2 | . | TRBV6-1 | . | CASSEAGAHGYTF | TGTGCCAGCAGTGAAGCGGGGGCCCATGGCTACACCTTC
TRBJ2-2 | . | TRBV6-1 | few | CASHGGQNTGELFF | TGTGCCTCGCACGGGGGACAAAACACCGGGGAGCTGTTTTTT
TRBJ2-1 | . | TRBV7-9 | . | CASSFAAPAYNEQFF | TGTGCCAGCAGCTTTGCGGCCCCAGCCTACAATGAGCAGTTCTTC
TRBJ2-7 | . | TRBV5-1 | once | CASSSPRVGGPEQYF | TGCGCCAGCAGCTCGCCCCGGGTCGGAGGGCCCGAGCAGTACTTC
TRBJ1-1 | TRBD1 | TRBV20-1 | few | CSARDRGRGSTEAFF | TGCAGTGCTAGAGATAGGGGCAGGGGGTCGACTGAAGCTTTCTTT
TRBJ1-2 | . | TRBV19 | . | CASQRLNYGYTF | TGTGCCAGCCAGAGACTTAACTATGGCTACACCTTC
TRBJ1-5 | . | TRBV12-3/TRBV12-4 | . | CASRRGGYSNQPQHF | TGTGCCAGCAGGCGGGGCGGATATAGCAATCAGCCCCAGCATTTT
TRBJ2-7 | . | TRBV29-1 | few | CSVAQSDEQYF | TGCAGCGTTGCACAGTCAGACGAGCAGTACTTC
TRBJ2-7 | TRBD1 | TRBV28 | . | CASRPTGADYEQYF | TGTGCCAGCAGACCTACAGGGGCCGACTACGAGCAGTACTTC
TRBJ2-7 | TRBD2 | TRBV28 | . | CASAGGVYEQYF | TGTGCCAGCGCTGGGGGGGTCTACGAGCAGTACTTC
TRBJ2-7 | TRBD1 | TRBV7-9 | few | CASSSSRDRGHEQYF | TGTGCCAGCAGCTCCTCTAGGGACAGGGGGCACGAGCAGTACTTC
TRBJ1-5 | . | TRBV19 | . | CASSMEPQGVEQPQHF | TGTGCCAGTAGTATGGAACCCCAGGGAGTGGAGCAGCCCCAGCATTTT
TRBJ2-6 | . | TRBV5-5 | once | CASTSNRASGANVLTF | TGTGCCAGTACCTCGAACAGAGCCTCTGGGGCCAACGTCCTGACTTTC
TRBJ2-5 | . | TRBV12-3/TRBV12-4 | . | CASSFQLQETQYF | TGTGCCAGCAGTTTCCAATTACAAGAGACCCAGTACTTC
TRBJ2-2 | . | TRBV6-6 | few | CASSYSMGRSTGELFF | TGTGCCAGCAGTTACTCGATGGGGAGGTCAACCGGGGAGCTGTTTTTT
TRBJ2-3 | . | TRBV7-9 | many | CASSLVEGQGTDTQYF | TGTGCCAGCAGCTTAGTTGAGGGTCAGGGCACAGATACGCAGTATTTT
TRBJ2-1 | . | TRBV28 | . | CASSGWGRGSYNEQLF | .
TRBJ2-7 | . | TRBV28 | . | CASILNPGGDHEQYF | TGTGCCAGCATTCTCAATCCCGGGGGAGACCACGAGCAGTACTTC
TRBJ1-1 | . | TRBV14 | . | CASSQLGGMDTEAFF | TGTGCCAGCAGCCAACTCGGGGGGATGGACACTGAAGCTTTCTTT
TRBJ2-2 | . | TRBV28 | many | CASSPIASAGELFF | TGTGCCAGCAGTCCCATTGCGAGCGCCGGGGAGCTGTTTTTT
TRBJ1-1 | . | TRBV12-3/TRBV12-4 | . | CASRGGRALGTEAFF | TGTGCCAGCAGGGGGGGGCGGGCCCTGGGGACTGAAGCTTTCTTT
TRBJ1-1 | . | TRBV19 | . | CASSIRGQGGNTEAFF | TGTGCCAGTAGTATCCGGGGTCAGGGAGGAAACACTGAAGCTTTCTTT
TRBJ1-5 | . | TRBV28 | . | CASSPQGEGNQPQHF | TGTGCCAGCAGTCCACAGGGCGAGGGCAATCAGCCCCAGCATTTT
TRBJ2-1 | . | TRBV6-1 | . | CASRMDSSYNEQFF | TGTGCCAGCAGAATGGACAGTTCCTACAATGAGCAGTTCTTC
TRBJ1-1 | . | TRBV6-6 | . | CASSYSSAGPEAFF | TGTGCCAGCAGTTACTCGTCGGCAGGCCCTGAAGCTTTCTTT
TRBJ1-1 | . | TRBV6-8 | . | CASSYSKRNTEAFF | TGTGCCAGCAGTTACTCGAAGCGGAACACTGAAGCTTTCTTT
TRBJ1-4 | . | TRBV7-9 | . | CASSLAAGRLFF | TGTGCCAGCAGCTTAGCCGCGGGACGACTGTTTTTT
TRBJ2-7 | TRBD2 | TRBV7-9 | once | CASSFGTSGGNYEQYF | TGTGCCAGCAGCTTCGGGACTAGCGGGGGGAACTACGAGCAGTACTTC
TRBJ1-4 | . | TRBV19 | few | CASSNQGAVLFF | TGTGCCAGTAGTAATCAGGGAGCCGTACTGTTTTTT
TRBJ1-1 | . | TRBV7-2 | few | CASSRAGNMNTEAVF | TGTGCCAGCAGCCGAGCGGGGAACATGAACACTGAAGCTGTCTTT
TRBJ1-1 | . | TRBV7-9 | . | CASSLTTNTEDFF | TGTGCCAGCAGCTTAACGACGAACACTGAAGACTTCTTT
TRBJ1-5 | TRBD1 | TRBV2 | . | CASSRAGTTGKAEPQHF | TGTGCCAGCAGCCGGGCGGGTACGACAGGGAAAGCGGAGCCCCAGCATTTT
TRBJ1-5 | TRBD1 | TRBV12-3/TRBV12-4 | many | CASAPTGAFQPQHF | TGTGCCAGCGCCCCGACAGGGGCATTCCAGCCCCAGCATTTT
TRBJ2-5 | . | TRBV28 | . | CASSHLGEETQYF | TGTGCCAGCAGCCACTTGGGGGAGGAGACCCAGTACTTC
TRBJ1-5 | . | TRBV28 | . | CASSLPTGQAYQPQHF | TGTGCCAGCAGCCTACCCACAGGCCAAGCGTATCAGCCCCAGCATTTT